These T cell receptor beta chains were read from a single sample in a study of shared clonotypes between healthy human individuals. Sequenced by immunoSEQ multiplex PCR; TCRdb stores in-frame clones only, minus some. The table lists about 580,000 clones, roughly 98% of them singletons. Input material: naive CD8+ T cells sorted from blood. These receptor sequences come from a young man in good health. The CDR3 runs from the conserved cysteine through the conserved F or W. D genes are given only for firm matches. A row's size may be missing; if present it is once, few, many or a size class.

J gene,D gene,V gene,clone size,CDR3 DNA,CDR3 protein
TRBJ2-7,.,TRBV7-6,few,TGTGCCAGCAGCTTGGACACGTCCTACGAGCAGTACTTC,CASSLDTSYEQYF
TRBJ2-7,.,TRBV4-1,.,TGCGCCAGCAGCCACCCCGCGTCCTACGAGCAGTACTTC,CASSHPASYEQYF
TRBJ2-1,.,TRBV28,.,TGTGCCAGCTCACATCTCAGCCTAGCGATCAATGAGCAGTTCTTC,CASSHLSLAINEQFF
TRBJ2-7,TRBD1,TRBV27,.,TGTGCCAGCAGCGACGGACAGGGCCTCGAGCAGTACTTC,CASSDGQGLEQYF
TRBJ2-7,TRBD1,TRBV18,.,TGTGCCAGCTCACCACTTGACAGGGCCGGGCGCGAGCAGTACTTC,CASSPLDRAGREQYF
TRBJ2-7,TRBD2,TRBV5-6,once,TGTGCCAGCAGCGTTCTAGCGGGAGTCTACGAGCAGTACTTC,CASSVLAGVYEQYF
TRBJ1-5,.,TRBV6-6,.,TGTGCCAGCAGCAGAGGACGGAACGGCAATCAGCCCCAGCATTTT,CASSRGRNGNQPQHF
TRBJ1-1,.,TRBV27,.,TGTGCCAGCAGTTTCCATCGTCTTGACACTGAAGCTTTCTTT,CASSFHRLDTEAFF
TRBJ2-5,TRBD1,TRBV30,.,TGTGCCTGGAGGACAGGGAAAGAGACCCAGTACTTC,CAWRTGKETQYF
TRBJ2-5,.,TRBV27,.,TGTGCCAGCAGTTTAACCGCTTCATGGGAGTTGGGGGAGACCCAGTACTTC,CASSLTASWELGETQYF
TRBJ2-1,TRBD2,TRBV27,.,TGTGCCAGCAGACTAGCGGGAGTCGGGTACAATGAGCAGTTCTTC,CASRLAGVGYNEQFF
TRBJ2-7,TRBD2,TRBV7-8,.,TGTGCCAGCAGCTTAGTGAGGACTAGTTCCGAGCAGTACTTC,CASSLVRTSSEQYF
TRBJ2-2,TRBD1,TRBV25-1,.,TGTGCCAGCAGTGCGCAGGGGGCTGTCGGGGAGCTGTTTTTT,CASSAQGAVGELFF
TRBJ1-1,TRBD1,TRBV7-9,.,TGTGCCAGCAGCTCAGGAGGACAGGGCGTACCTGAAGCTTTCTTT,CASSSGGQGVPEAFF
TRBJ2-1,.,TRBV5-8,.,TGTGCCAGCAGCTTGGGCTACAGGGACGATAACAATGAGCAGTTCTTC,CASSLGYRDDNNEQFF
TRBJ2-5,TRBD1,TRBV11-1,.,TGTGCCAGCAGGGGACAGGGCCTTGGGACCCAGTACTTC,CASRGQGLGTQYF
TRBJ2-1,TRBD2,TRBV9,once,TGTGCCAGCAGCCCCCTAGCGGGAGCGGAGAATGAGCAGTTCTTC,CASSPLAGAENEQFF
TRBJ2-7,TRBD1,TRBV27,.,TGTGCCAGCAGTTTGCGGACAGGGGATCTGAACTACGAGCAGTACTTC,CASSLRTGDLNYEQYF
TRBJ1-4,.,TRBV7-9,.,TGTGCCAGCAGCTTAGTAAACCACAGGACCTATATTGAAAAACTGTTTTTT,CASSLVNHRTYIEKLFF
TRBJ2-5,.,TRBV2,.,TGTGCCAGCTGGGACAGGGATTTTCGTCTAGCGGGAGAGGGCCAAGAGACCCAGTACTTC,CASWDRDFRLAGEGQETQYF
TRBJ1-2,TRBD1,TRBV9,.,TGTGCCAGCAGAAACCGGGACAGCTACTATGGCTACACCTTC,CASRNRDSYYGYTF
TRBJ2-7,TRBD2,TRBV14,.,TGTGCCAGCAGCCAGCATCGTCAAGGGGAGGGCTACGAGCAGTACTTC,CASSQHRQGEGYEQYF
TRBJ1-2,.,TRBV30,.,TGTGCCTGGAGTGGTGGGCCTTACTATGGCTACACCTTC,CAWSGGPYYGYTF
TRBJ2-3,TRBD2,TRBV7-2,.,TGTGCCAGCAGCTTACTAGCGGGAGCTGCAGATACGCAGTATTTT,CASSLLAGAADTQYF
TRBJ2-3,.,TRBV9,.,TGTGCCAGCAGCGTAGGCGCAGATACGCAGTATTTT,CASSVGADTQYF
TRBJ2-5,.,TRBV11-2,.,TGTGCCAGCAGCTGGGACTCCCTGGGCGAGACCCAGTACTTC,CASSWDSLGETQYF
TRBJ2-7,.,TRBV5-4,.,TGTGCCAGCAGCTTTGCCAACGAGCAGTACTTC,CASSFANEQYF
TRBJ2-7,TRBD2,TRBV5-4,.,TGTGCCAGCAGCTTGGCGGCTAGCGGCGAGCAGTACTTC,CASSLAASGEQYF
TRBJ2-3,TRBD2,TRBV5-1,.,TGCGCCAGCAGCTCGGGACTAGCGGGAGTAAGTAGTTTCGGGTTCCACGATACGCAGTATTTT,CASSSGLAGVSSFGFHDTQYF
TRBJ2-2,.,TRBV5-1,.,TGCGCCAGCAGCTTGGAACCGGGACTGGTGGACACCGGGGAGCTGTTTTTT,CASSLEPGLVDTGELFF
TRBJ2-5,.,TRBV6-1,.,TGTGCCAGCAGTGAAGAAGAGACCCAGTACTTC,CASSEEETQYF
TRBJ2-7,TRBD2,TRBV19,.,TGTGCCAGTAAGACCCTAGCGGGAGCCGCCTCCGAGCAGTACTTC,CASKTLAGAASEQYF
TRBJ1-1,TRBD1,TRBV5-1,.,TGCGCCAGCAGTCCAGGGGGCGCGGGAACTGAAGCTTTCTTT,CASSPGGAGTEAFF
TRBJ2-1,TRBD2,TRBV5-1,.,TGCGCCAGCAGCTTAGGACTAGGTGGGAATGAGCAGTTCTTC,CASSLGLGGNEQFF
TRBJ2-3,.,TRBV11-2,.,TGTGCCAGCAGCCGACCGACCGACGTACCCCGCACAGATACGCAGTATTTT,CASSRPTDVPRTDTQYF
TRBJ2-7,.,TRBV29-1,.,TGCAGCGTGACTCACAGAAACCACCGCTACGAGCAGTACTTC,CSVTHRNHRYEQYF
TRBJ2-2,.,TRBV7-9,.,TGTGCCAGCACCTCAACCCCCGGGGAGCTGTTTTTT,CASTSTPGELFF
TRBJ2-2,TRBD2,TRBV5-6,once,TGTGCCAGCAGCGACGGACTAGCGGGAAAGACCGGGGAGCTGTTTTTT,CASSDGLAGKTGELFF
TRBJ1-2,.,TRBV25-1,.,TGTGCCAGCAGTGCCTCCTACGGCGTAAGGGAAGGCTACACCTTC,CASSASYGVREGYTF
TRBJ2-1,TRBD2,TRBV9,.,TGTGCCAGCAGCGGTACGGGACTAGCGGGAGGCAATGAGCAGTTCTTC,CASSGTGLAGGNEQFF
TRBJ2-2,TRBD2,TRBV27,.,TGTGCCAGCACTAGCGGATACACCGGGGAGCTGTTTTTT,CASTSGYTGELFF
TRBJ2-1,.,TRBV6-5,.,TGTGCCAGCAGTTACTCGAAGGTCAATGAGCAGTTCTTC,CASSYSKVNEQFF
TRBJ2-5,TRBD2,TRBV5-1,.,TGCGCCAGCAGCTTGGCGCTAGCGGGAGGTGGTGAGACCCAGTACTTC,CASSLALAGGGETQYF
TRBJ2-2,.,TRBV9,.,TGTGCCAGCAGCGCATTAGCAGGCACCGGGGAGCTGTTTTTT,CASSALAGTGELFF
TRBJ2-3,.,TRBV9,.,TGTGCCAGCACCCCCGGGGCGACAGATACGCAGTATTTT,CASTPGATDTQYF
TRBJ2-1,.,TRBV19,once,TGTGCCAGTAGTATAGCGCAGGGGGGTGGTGAGCAGTTCTTC,CASSIAQGGGEQFF
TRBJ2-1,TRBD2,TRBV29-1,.,TGCAGCGTTGAAGGCGGAAGAGCGGGAGGCCTAACCTACAATGAGCAGTTCTTC,CSVEGGRAGGLTYNEQFF
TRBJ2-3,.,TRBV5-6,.,TGTGCCAGCAGCTTAGGCAGCGGAGATACGCAGTATTTT,CASSLGSGDTQYF
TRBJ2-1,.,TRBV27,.,TGTGCCAGCAGTTCCACTAGGTACAATGAGCAGTTCTTC,CASSSTRYNEQFF
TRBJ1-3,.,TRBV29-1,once,TGCAGCGTTGAGGAGGGCTCTGGAAACACCATATATTTT,CSVEEGSGNTIYF
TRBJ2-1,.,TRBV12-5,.,TGTGCTAGTGGTTTGTACAGGGTGGGTGAGCAGTTCTTC,CASGLYRVGEQFF
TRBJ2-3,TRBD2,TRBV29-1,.,TGCAGCGTAGCTAGAACTAGCGGGAGTACAGATACGCAGTATTTT,CSVARTSGSTDTQYF
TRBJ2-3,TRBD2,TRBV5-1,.,TGCGCCAGCAGCAAATGGGGACTAGCGGGAGGTGGAGATACGCAGTATTTT,CASSKWGLAGGGDTQYF
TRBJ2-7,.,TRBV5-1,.,TGCGCCAGCAGCTTTAGCCCGCCCTCCTACGAGCAGTACTTC,CASSFSPPSYEQYF